The clone carrying this T cell receptor beta chain was picked up one time. The sample comes from a study of cytomegalovirus exposure and HLA in healthy donors. On the study more broadly: Most donors, roughly 84% of 350 to 450 genotyped, fell in the Caucasian-associated ancestry cluster.

Participants comprised healthy donors of bone marrow. V gave up 7 bases and J gave up 5 bases; unmatched junction bases: 9. The CDR3 is made up of 14 amino acids. PCR was performed using 60 Vbeta and 13 Jbeta primers. Method: immunoSEQ multiplex PCR; TCRdb's copy keeps in-frame clones and lacks some. The sample lists some 160,000 clones, about 72% occurring once. The rearrangement links TRBV5-3 to TRBJ2-1, with TRBD1 identical over 7 bases. TRBV5-3 is assigned to the ORF class and has an uncertain function. The origin of this receptor is a male donor in good health and CMV-seronegative. The sequenced sample was PBMCs. CDR3 residues: CARQHRDSNNEQFF. CDR3 coding DNA: TGTGCCAGACAACACCGGGACAGCAACAATGAGCAGTTCTTC.